This T cell receptor (beta chain) was observed in a study of PD-1 blockade in classical Hodgkin lymphoma. The wider study: Every 2 weeks, patients had 3 mg/kg nivolumab intravenously.

The CDR3 has 16 residues. The V gene end was trimmed by 3 bases and the J gene end by 4 bases; junction bases not matched to a gene: 9. The V gene's germline CDR1 is SGHAT and CDR2 FQNNGV. The table came from immunoSEQ multiplex PCR; TCRdb's copy has only in-frame clones and leaves some out. This sample has roughly 13,000 clones, with 70% to 90% found just once. Points from the study as a whole: CD4+ but not CD8+ TCR diversity rose significantly by C4D1. When set against healthy donors, newly diagnosed patients were reported to show lower baseline TCR diversity.

Brentuximab vedotin exposure varied among the patients, all of whom had relapsed after autologous stem cell transplantation. The patients, who had relapsed/refractory classical Hodgkin lymphoma, achieved best responses of complete response, partial response or progressive disease. For this clone: Its cognate antigen is unknown.

This clonotype was obtained from a human donor with classical Hodgkin lymphoma. The genes are TRBV11-2 and TRBJ2-7, with 10 nucleotides matching TRBD2. The specimen comprised peripheral blood mononuclear cells (PBMCs), sampled at baseline. The CDR3 coding sequence is TGTGCCAGCAGCTTGGGATCTAGCGGGAGTGGGTACGAGCAGTACTTC. Its translation: CASSLGSSGSGYEQYF.